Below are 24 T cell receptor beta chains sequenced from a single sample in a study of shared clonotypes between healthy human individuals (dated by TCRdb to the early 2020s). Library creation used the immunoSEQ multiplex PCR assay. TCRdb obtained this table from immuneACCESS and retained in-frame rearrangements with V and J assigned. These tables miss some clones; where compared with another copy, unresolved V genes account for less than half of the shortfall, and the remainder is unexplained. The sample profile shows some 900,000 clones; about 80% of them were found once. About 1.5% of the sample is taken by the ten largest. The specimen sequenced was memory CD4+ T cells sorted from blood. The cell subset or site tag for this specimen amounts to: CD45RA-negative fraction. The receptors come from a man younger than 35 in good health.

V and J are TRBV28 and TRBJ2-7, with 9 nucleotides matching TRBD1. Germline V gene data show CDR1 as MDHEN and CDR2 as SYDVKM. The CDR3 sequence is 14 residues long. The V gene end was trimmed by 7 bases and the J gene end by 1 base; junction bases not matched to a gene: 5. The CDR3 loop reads CASTGQGRSYEQYF. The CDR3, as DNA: TGTGCCAGCACCGGACAGGGGAGGTCCTACGAGCAGTACTTC.

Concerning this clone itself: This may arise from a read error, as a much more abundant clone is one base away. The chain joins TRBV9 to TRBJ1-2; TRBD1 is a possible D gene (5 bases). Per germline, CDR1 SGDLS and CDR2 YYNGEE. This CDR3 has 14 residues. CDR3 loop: CASSVARVDYGYAF. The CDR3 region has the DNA TGTGCCAGCAGCGTAGCCAGGGTCGACTATGGCTACGCCTTC.

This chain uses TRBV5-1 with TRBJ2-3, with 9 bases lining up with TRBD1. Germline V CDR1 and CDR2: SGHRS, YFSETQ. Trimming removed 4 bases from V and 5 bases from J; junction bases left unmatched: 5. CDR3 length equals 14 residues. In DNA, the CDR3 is TGCGCCAGCAGCCGGGACAGGGCGAAAGATACGCAGTATTTT. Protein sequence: CASSRDRAKDTQYF. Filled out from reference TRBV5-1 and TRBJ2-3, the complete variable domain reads KAGVTQTPRYLIKTRGQQVTLSCSPISGHRSVSWYQQTPGQGLQFLFEYFSETQRNKGNFPGRFSGRQFSNSRSEMNVSTLELGDSALYLCASSRDRAKDTQYFGPGTRLTVL.

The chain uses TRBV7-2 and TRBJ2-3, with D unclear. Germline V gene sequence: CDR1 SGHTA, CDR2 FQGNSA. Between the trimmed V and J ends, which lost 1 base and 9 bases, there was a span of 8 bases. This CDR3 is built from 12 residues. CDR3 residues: CASSLGVETQYF. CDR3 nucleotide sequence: TGTGCCAGCAGCTTAGGTGTAGAAACGCAGTATTTT.

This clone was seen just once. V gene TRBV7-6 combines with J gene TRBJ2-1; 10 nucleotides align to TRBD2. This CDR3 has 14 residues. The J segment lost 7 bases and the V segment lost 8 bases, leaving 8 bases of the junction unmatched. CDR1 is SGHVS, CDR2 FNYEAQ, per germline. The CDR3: CASRLTSGTNEQFF. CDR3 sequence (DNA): TGTGCCAGCCGCCTTACTAGCGGGACAAATGAGCAGTTCTTC.

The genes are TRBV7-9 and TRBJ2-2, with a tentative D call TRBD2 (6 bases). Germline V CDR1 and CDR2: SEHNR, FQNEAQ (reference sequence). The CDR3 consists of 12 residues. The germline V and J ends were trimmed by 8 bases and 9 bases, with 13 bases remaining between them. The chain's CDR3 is CASWDSGRELFF. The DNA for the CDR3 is TGTGCCAGCTGGGACTCAGGCAGGGAGCTGTTTTTT.

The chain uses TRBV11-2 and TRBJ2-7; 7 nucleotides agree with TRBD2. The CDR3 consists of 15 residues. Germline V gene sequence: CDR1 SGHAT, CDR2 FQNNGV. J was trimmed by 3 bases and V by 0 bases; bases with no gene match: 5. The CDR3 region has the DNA TGTGCCAGCAGCTTAGAGGTCCTAGCGGTCTACGAGCAGTACTTC. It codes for CASSLEVLAVYEQYF.

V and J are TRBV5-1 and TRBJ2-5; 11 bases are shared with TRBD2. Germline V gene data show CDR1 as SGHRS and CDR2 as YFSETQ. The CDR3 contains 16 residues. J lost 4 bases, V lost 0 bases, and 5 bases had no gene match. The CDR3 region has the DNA TGCGCCAGCAGCTTGGACCTAGCGGGGGGAGCAGAGACCCAGTACTTC. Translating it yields CASSLDLAGGAETQYF.

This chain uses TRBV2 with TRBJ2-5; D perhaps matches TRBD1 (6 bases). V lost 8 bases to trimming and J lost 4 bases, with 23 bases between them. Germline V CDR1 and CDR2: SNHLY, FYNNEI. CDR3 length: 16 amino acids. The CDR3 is CASGPTPGAVSETQYF. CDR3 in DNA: TGTGCCAGCGGACCCACACCAGGGGCAGTGTCAGAGACCCAGTACTTC.

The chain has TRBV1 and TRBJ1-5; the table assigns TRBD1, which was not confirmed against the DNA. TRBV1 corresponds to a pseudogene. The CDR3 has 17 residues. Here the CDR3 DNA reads TGCACCAGCAGCCATTGGTCCGATCCAGTCTCCAATCAGCCCCAGCATTTT. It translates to CTSSHWSDPVSNQPQHF.

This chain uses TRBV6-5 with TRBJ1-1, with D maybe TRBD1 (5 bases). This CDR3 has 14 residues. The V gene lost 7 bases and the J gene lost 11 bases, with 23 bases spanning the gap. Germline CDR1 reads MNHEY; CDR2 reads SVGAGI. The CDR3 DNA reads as TGTGCCAGCATGAAGGGGCACCCAACCGGATTGGCTTTCTTT. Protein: CASMKGHPTGLAFF.

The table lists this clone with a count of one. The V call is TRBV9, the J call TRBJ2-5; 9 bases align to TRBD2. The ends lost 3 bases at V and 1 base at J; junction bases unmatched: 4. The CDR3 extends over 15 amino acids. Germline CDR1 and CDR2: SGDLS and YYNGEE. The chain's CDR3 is CASSASGGLQETQYF. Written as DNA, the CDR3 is TGTGCCAGCAGCGCGAGCGGGGGGCTCCAAGAGACCCAGTACTTC.

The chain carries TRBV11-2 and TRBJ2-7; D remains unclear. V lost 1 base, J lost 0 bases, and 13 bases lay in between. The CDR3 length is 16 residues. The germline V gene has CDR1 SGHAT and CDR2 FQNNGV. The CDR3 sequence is CASSLVVWTHSYEQYF. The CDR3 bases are TGTGCCAGCAGCTTAGTGGTCTGGACCCACTCCTACGAGCAGTACTTC.

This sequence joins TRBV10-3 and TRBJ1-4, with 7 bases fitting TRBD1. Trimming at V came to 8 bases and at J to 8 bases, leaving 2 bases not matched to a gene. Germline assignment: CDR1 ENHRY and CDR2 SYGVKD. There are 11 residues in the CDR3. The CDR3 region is CAISGGEKLFF. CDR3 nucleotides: TGTGCCATCTCAGGGGGGGAAAAACTGTTTTTT.

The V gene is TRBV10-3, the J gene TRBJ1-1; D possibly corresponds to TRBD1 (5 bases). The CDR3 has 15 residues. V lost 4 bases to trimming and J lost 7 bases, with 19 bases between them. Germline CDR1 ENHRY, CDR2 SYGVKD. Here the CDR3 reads CAISGGSRSNNEAFF. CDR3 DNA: TGTGCCATCAGTGGGGGGTCACGGAGTAATAATGAAGCTTTCTTT.

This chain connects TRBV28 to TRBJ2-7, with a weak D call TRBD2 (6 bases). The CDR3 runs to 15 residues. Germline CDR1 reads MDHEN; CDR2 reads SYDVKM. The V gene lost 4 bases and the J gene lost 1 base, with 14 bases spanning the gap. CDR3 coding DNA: TGTGCCAGCAGTTCACCGGGACTTCCTTCCTACGAGCAGTACTTC. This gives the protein CASSSPGLPSYEQYF.

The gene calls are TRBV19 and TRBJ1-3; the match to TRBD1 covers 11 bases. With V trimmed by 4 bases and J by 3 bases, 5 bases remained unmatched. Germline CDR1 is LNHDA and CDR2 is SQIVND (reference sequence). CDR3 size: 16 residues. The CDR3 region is CASSRTGGADGNTIYF. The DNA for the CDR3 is TGTGCCAGTAGTAGGACAGGGGGCGCCGATGGAAACACCATATATTTT.

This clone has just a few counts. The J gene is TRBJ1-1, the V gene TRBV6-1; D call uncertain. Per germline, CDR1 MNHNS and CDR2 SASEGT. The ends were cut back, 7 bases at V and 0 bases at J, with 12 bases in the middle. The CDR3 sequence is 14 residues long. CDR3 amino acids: CASTLGRLNTEAFF. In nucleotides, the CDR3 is TGTGCCAGCACTTTAGGGCGGTTGAACACTGAAGCTTTCTTT.

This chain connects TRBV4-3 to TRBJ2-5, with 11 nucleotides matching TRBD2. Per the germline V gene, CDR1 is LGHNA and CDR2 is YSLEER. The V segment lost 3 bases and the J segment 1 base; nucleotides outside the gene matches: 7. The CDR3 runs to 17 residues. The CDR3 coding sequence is TGCGCCAGCAGCCAGTATACTAGCGGGAGTATCCAAGAGACCCAGTACTTC. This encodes CASSQYTSGSIQETQYF.

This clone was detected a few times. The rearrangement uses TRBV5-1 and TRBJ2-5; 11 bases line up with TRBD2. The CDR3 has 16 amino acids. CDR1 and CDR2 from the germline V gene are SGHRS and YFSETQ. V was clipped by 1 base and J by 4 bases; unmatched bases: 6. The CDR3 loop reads CASSLSLAGVGETQYF. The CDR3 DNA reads TGCGCCAGCAGCTTGTCACTAGCGGGAGTTGGAGAGACCCAGTACTTC.

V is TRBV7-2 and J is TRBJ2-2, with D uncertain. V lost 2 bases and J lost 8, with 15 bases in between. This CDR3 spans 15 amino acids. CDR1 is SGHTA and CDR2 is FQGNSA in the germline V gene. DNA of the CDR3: TGTGCCAGCAGCTTAAGGACGACTCAAGGGGGGGAGCTGTTTTTT. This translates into CASSLRTTQGGELFF.

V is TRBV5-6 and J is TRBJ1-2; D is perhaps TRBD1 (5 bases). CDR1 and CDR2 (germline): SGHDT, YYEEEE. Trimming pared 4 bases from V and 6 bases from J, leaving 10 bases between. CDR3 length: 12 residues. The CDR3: CASSRGRNGYTF. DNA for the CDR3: TGTGCCAGCAGCCGGGGGAGGAATGGCTACACCTTC.

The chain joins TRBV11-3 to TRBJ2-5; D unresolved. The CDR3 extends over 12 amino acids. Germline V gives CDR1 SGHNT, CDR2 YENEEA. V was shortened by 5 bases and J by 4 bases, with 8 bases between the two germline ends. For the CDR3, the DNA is TGTGCCAGCAGCCCCGCCGGAGAGACCCAGTACTTC. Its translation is CASSPAGETQYF.

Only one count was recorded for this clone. DNA for the CDR3: TGTGCCAGCAGCCCTCCGCTGGACACCTTATACGAGCAGTACTTC. Translating it yields CASSPPLDTLYEQYF. The chain is built from TRBV6-6 and TRBJ2-7, with a possible D match to TRBD1 (5 bases). Trimming pared 6 bases from V and 4 bases from J, leaving 19 bases between. The CDR3 runs 15 residues. Looked up from germline, CDR1 is MNHNY and CDR2 is SVGAGI (reference sequence).